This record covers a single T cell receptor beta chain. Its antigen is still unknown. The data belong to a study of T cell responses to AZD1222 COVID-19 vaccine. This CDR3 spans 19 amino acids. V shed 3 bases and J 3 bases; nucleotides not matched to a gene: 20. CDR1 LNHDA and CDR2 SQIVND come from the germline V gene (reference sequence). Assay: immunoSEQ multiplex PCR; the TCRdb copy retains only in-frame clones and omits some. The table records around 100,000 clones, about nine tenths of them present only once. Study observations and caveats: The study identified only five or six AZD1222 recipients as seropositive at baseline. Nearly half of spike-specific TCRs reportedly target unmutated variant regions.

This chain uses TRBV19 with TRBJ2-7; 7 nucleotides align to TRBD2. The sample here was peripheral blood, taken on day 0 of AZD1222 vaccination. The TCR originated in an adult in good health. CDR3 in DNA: TGTGCCAGTAGTATGGAGGGAAACCCTCTAGCGGCAGGCGTCTACGAGCAGTACTTC. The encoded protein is CASSMEGNPLAAGVYEQYF.